Included here is one T cell receptor (beta chain) sequence, with context. It may be a read error: a sequence one base away is much more abundant. The researchers obtained blood RNA from unsorted whole blood and also extracted germline DNA. This sample is part of a study of tumor-infiltrating lymphocytes in primary liver carcinoma. From 400 to 500 ng total RNA, TCR beta cDNA was generated with a primer in the constant region. Nested multiplex PCR, run for three rounds with slightly modified ARM-PCR, yielded TCR beta libraries. Two initial PCR rounds of approximately 10 cycles each paired TRBV1-TRBV30 forward primers with a C-beta reverse primer. From the multiplex PCR reads, TCRdb called clonotypes with MiXCR, one entry per CDR3 protein. Counted here are approximately 330,000 distinct CDR3 sequences, around three fifths occurring once; the ten biggest clones make up 6.5%. This CDR3 is built from 14 residues. CDR1 and CDR2 (germline): MNHNY, SVGAGI (reference sequence).

The sequence came from a man aged 35 to 55 with primary liver carcinoma and hepatitis B virus infection. This chain uses TRBV6-6 with TRBJ1-1; no definite D call. What was sequenced was peripheral blood. CDR3 coding DNA: TGTACCAGCGCCGTAGCGGGTTCTGGCACTGAAGCTTTCTTT. Its translation: CTSAVAGSGTEAFF.